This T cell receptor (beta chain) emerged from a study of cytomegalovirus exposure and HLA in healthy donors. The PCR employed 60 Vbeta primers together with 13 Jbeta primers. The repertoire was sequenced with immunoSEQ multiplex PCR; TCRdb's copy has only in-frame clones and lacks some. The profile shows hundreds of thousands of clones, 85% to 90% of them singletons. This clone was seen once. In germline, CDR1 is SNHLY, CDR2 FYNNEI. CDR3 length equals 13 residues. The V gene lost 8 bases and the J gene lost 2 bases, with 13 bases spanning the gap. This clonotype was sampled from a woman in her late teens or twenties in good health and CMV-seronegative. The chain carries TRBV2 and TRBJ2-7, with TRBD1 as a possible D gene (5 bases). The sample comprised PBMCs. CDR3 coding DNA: TGTGCCAGCGTCCAGGGAAAAACCTACGAGCAGTACTTC. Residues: CASVQGKTYEQYF.